This T cell receptor beta chain was identified in a study of blood T cell repertoires in COVID-19 (dated by TCRdb to 2020 to 2022). As for the study more broadly: Samples covering the acute and convalescent phases of COVID-19 were provided by collaborators in the United States, Italy and Spain. The prospective study material was composed of cDNA or gDNA derived from T cells, B-cell-depleted T cells, or PBMCs. Subjects who had been exposed to COVID-19, were actively infected with it, or had recovered from it provided the deeply sampled blood TCRbeta repertoires that made up the dataset. The repertoires were released in a freely available public database intended as a resource for research on the immune response to SARS-CoV-2. The samples were drawn from the first 160 participants of the ongoing ImmuneRACE study and from about 1,200 subjects provided by 6 global collaborators. Sample metadata almost always included a de-identified subject ID, COVID-19 status, age in years and sex. HLA class I and class II types, where available, came from metadata supplied by the sample provider rather than from assay-based typing. Overall study results and their limits: How much clinical and demographic metadata was included differed by source and by participant, and the metadata was provided uncurated.

A second Seattle source provided samples from volunteer blood donors who had recovered from COVID-19. Collaborating institutions collected whole blood in K2EDTA tubes following their own protocols. For TCRbeta analysis, collaborators shipped samples in one of three forms: frozen whole blood, isolated PBMCs, or DNA extracted from either of those sample types. The germline V and J ends show losses of 4 bases and 7 bases respectively, and no gene match explains 20 bases of the junction. The germline V gene provides CDR1 SGDLS and CDR2 YYNGEE. Spanning cysteine to phenylalanine, the CDR3 consists of 18 amino acids. Kept here is only the CDR3 DNA, which spans 54 bases and is read in frame from base 1. The immunoSEQ Assay, a bias-controlled multiplex PCR, was used to amplify TCRbeta CDR3 regions from genomic DNA. As for the original processing: The number of nucleated cells in each sample was estimated by amplification of reference gene primers within the assay. To quantify the absolute abundance of each unique TCRbeta CDR3 rearrangement, sequence reads were collapsed and filtered. Productive Simpson clonality was computed per sample as the square root of Simpson's diversity index over productive rearrangements. TCRdb limited this immuneACCESS table to in-frame rearrangements with V and J called. A share of clones is missing; checked studies link under half to unresolved V genes, and the rest is unexplained. D and trimming come from the DNA, and the V and J calls and clone size come from that table. Counted in this sample were roughly 200,000 clones; less than 80% of them appeared once. The ten top clones hold around an eighth of the sample.

With respect to this clone: It has no known antigen specificity. Base quality data are lacking; no much larger clone is found one base away.

Sequencing was carried out using peripheral blood. This TCR derives from a man aged 45-60 years who had recovered from COVID-19. Recombination linked TRBV9 to TRBJ2-1; the junction holds 7 bases that match TRBD2. The CDR3 protein sequence reads: CASSPKLGGDSWVNEQFF. The DNA is TGTGCCAGCAGCCCGAAGTTGGGGGGGGACTCTTGGGTGAATGAGCAGTTCTTC.